Listed here are 24 T cell receptor beta chains from one sample, sequenced in a study of CD8 T cells in ankylosing spondylitis. One entry per CDR3 protein, called by TCRdb with MiXCR from the 5' RACE reads. The table records about 340,000 distinct CDR3 sequences, roughly 14% of them present only once. The sequenced sample consisted of blood, either unsorted or a sorted T cell fraction (not recorded which). These receptors originate from a male donor with ankylosing spondylitis or in good health (not recorded which).

The chain has TRBV5-1 and TRBJ1-2, with D possibly matching TRBD1 (5 bases). Trimming left V 4 bases short and J 4 bases short, with 14 bases between. The germline CDR1 and CDR2 sequences are SGHRS and YFSETQ. The CDR3 is made up of 14 amino acids. The CDR3 region is CASSPSRASYGYTF. The CDR3 bases are TGCGCCAGCAGCCCTTCCAGGGCCAGCTATGGCTACACCTTC.

This clonotype has more than one count but fewer than ten. V is TRBV6-1 and J is TRBJ1-1, with D hard to call. There are 15 residues in the CDR3. The germline CDR1 and CDR2 sequences are MNHNS and SASEGT. Trimming pared 5 bases from V and 4 bases from J, leaving 17 bases between. The CDR3 region has the DNA TGTGCCAGCAGTCGCCCCCCACCCTTGGGCACTGAAGCTTTCTTT. This codes for CASSRPPPLGTEAFF.

In its sample, this clonotype was seen a few times. The rearrangement links TRBV12-3 or TRBV12-4 to TRBJ1-2; 10 bases map to TRBD1. This CDR3 contains 15 residues. V lost 1 base, J lost 5 bases, and 4 bases stayed unmatched. CDR3 residues: CASSLGQGAYYGYTF. The DNA for the CDR3 is TGTGCCAGCAGTTTAGGACAGGGGGCTTATTATGGCTACACCTTC.

The rearrangement links TRBV29-1 to TRBJ2-5; no clear D gene. V was trimmed by 4 bases and J by 4 bases, leaving 13 bases between them. Germline loops: CDR1 SQVTM, CDR2 ANQGSEA. This CDR3 has 13 residues. The CDR3 protein is CSVGPGLGETQYF. In nucleotides, the CDR3 is TGCAGCGTTGGACCTGGGTTGGGAGAGACCCAGTACTTC.

This clonotype was found a few times. The chain employs TRBV12-3 or TRBV12-4 and TRBJ1-2, with TRBD1 matching over 9 bases. The CDR3 is made up of 15 amino acids. V lost 4 bases and J lost 4; bases outside the gene matches: 7. The CDR3 here is CASSSQTGGGYGYTF. CDR3 in DNA: TGTGCCAGCAGTTCGCAAACAGGGGGCGGCTATGGCTACACCTTC.

The sample holds a few counts of this clonotype. The chain uses TRBV5-6 and TRBJ2-7; TRBD2 matches 11 bases. The length of the CDR3 is 16 residues. Per germline, CDR1 SGHDT and CDR2 YYEEEE. Trimming took 0 bases from V and 2 from J; bases not matched to a gene: 4. DNA of the CDR3: TGTGCCAGCAGCTTGGGTACTAGCGGGGGTGCCTACGAGCAGTACTTC. Protein sequence: CASSLGTSGGAYEQYF. Complete variable domain (other parts from reference TRBV5-6 and TRBJ2-7): DAGVTQSPTHLIKTRGQQVTLRCSPKSGHDTVSWYQQALGQGPQFIFQYYEEEERQRGNFPDRFSGHQFPNYSSELNVNALLLGDSALYLCASSLGTSGGAYEQYFGPGTRLTVT.

CDR3: CASSWTASETQYF. The CDR3 DNA reads as TGCGCCAGCAGCTGGACAGCCTCTGAGACCCAGTACTTC. The genes are TRBV5-1 and TRBJ2-5; D might be TRBD1 (6 bases). Germline CDR1 and CDR2: SGHRS and YFSETQ. CDR3 length: 13 amino acids. Trimming stripped 3 bases from V and 5 bases from J, with 11 bases between.

This clonotype was detected many times. The gene calls are TRBV5-1 and TRBJ2-5; 9 bases agree with TRBD2. Germline values: CDR1 SGHRS, CDR2 YFSETQ. Unmatched junction bases numbered 9, after V lost 4 bases and J lost 5 bases. The CDR3 loop spans 15 amino acids. CDR3 region: CASSPPSGIRETQYF. In nucleotides, the CDR3 is TGCGCCAGCAGCCCACCTAGCGGGATCAGGGAGACCCAGTACTTC.

This clonotype was observed at least ten times. The rearrangement uses TRBV29-1 and TRBJ1-1; 11 bases fit TRBD1. Germline V CDR1 and CDR2: SQVTM, ANQGSEA. The CDR3 covers 13 residues. J gave up 11 bases and V 6 bases, and 11 bases lay outside the gene matches. The CDR3: CSVGGQGDLRAFF. CDR3 DNA: TGCAGCGTGGGGGGACAGGGGGATCTCCGGGCTTTCTTT.

The chain has TRBV20-1 and TRBJ1-6; D might be TRBD1 (5 bases). The CDR3 loop spans 14 amino acids. The germline V and J ends were trimmed by 0 bases and 10 bases, with 13 bases remaining between them. Germline V gives CDR1 DFQATT, CDR2 SNEGSKA (reference sequence). The CDR3 coding sequence is TGCAGTGCTAGAGATCAAGGGACGGAGTCACCCCTCCACTTT. Residues: CSARDQGTESPLHF.

This sequence joins TRBV2 and TRBJ1-5; D gene uncertain. V lost 7 bases, J lost 9 bases, and 13 bases lay in between. The CDR3 sequence is 12 residues long. Germline CDR1 is SNHLY and CDR2 is FYNNEI. The CDR3 nucleotides read TGTGCCAGCAACAGTCCAGCATGGCCCCAGCATTTT. It codes for CASNSPAWPQHF. The full variable domain, in which reference TRBV2 and TRBJ1-5 provide the parts outside the CDR3, is EPEVTQTPSHQVTQMGQEVILRCVPISNHLYFYWYRQILGQKVEFLVSFYNNEISEKSEIFDDQFSVERPDGSNFTLKIRSTKLEDSAMYFCASNSPAWPQHFGDGTRLSIL.

The rearrangement links TRBV5-1 to TRBJ2-6; 7 positions agree with TRBD1. V dropped 2 bases and J dropped 6; count of bases not matched to a gene: 5. Looked up from germline, CDR1 is SGHRS and CDR2 is YFSETQ. The CDR3 is made up of 15 amino acids. CDR3 in amino acids: CASSLQTGQANVLTF. The CDR3 DNA reads as TGCGCCAGCAGCTTACAGACAGGGCAGGCCAACGTCCTGACTTTC. Variable domain in full (rest from reference TRBV5-1 and TRBJ2-6): KAGVTQTPRYLIKTRGQQVTLSCSPISGHRSVSWYQQTPGQGLQFLFEYFSETQRNKGNFPGRFSGRQFSNSRSEMNVSTLELGDSALYLCASSLQTGQANVLTFGAGSRLTVL.

This chain connects TRBV6-5 to TRBJ2-2; 8 bases match TRBD1. CDR1 is MNHEY, CDR2 SVGAGI, per germline. After removal of 3 bases from V and 0 bases from J, the junction contained 9 bases not matched to a gene. The CDR3 spans 18 residues. The CDR3 DNA reads as TGTGCCAGCAGTTATAGGCGGTCCAGGGGGCCGAACACCGGGGAGCTGTTTTTT. It specifies CASSYRRSRGPNTGELFF.

The chain recombines TRBV4-1 with TRBJ2-1; D gene ambiguous. The CDR3 sequence is 16 residues long. Germline CDR1 MGHRA, CDR2 YSYEKL. V was cut by 2 bases and J by 9 bases, with 20 bases left in between. For the CDR3, the DNA is TGCGCCAGCAGCCAAAAGGCGGCCCCGGACCCCAGTGAGCAGTTCTTC. This gives the protein CASSQKAAPDPSEQFF.

Only one count was recorded for this clonotype. This chain connects TRBV24-1 to TRBJ2-3; D may be TRBD2 (6 bases). This CDR3 contains 13 residues. Germline loops: CDR1 KGHDR, CDR2 SFDVKD. Trimming cost V 4 bases and J 6 bases, with 10 bases left between them. This chain's CDR3 is CATSDRDWDTQYF. The CDR3 region has the DNA TGTGCCACCAGTGACAGGGACTGGGATACGCAGTATTTT.

There are many counts of this clonotype. The chain combines TRBV29-1 with TRBJ2-5; D gene uncertain. This CDR3 region has 13 residues. Trimming removed 5 bases from V and 2 bases from J, with 12 bases in between. Per the germline V gene, CDR1 is SQVTM and CDR2 is ANQGSEA. CDR3: CSVFHPRQETQYF. The CDR3 DNA follows: TGCAGCGTTTTCCATCCCAGACAAGAGACCCAGTACTTC. Drawing the rest from reference TRBV29-1 and TRBJ2-5, the complete variable domain is SAVISQKPSRDICQRGTSLTIQCQVDSQVTMMFWYRQQPGQSLTLIATANQGSEATYESGFVIDKFPISRPNLTFSTLTVSNMSPEDSSIYLCSVFHPRQETQYFGPGTRLLVL.

This sequence joins TRBV29-1 and TRBJ2-7; D gene unclear. The length of the CDR3 is 12 residues. Trimming cost V 0 bases and J 2 bases, with 5 bases left between them. From germline, CDR1 is SQVTM and CDR2 ANQGSEA. The CDR3 protein is CSVEEKAYEQYF. The DNA for the CDR3 is TGCAGCGTTGAAGAGAAGGCCTACGAGCAGTACTTC.

In this sample, this clonotype turned up a few times. The V and J genes are TRBV20-1 and TRBJ1-1; 7 bases are shared with TRBD1. The trim removed 6 bases at V and 0 bases at J, leaving 7 bases unmatched. Germline-derived CDR1 and CDR2 are DFQATT and SNEGSKA (reference sequence). CDR3 size: 14 residues. The CDR3 region is CSARGGAVNTEAFF. As DNA, the CDR3 is TGCAGTGCCAGGGGGGGGGCCGTGAACACTGAAGCTTTCTTT.

In this sample, this clonotype turned up a few times. V and J are TRBV6-1 and TRBJ2-5, with D maybe TRBD2 (5 bases). Trimming stripped 5 bases from V and 9 bases from J, with 22 bases between. This CDR3 is 15 amino acids long. In germline, CDR1 is MNHNS, CDR2 SASEGT. The CDR3 is CASSPERALGVSQYF. CDR3 in DNA: TGTGCCAGCAGTCCGGAGAGGGCCCTGGGTGTGTCCCAGTACTTC.

This clonotype was counted only a few times. The rearrangement uses TRBV3-1 and TRBJ1-1, with no clear D. CDR3 length: 14 amino acids. V was shortened by 1 base and J by 8 bases, with 14 bases between the two germline ends. CDR1 LGHDT and CDR2 YNNKEL come from the germline V gene (reference sequence). The CDR3 region has the DNA TGTGCCAGCAGCCAAGTTGAAGGGCCAACAGAAGCTTTCTTT. It specifies CASSQVEGPTEAFF.

As regards this clonotype: The junction differs from germline at one of its ends, possibly a read error. The chain recombines TRBV20-1 with TRBJ1-1; no definite D call. This CDR3 has 13 amino acids. CDR1 and CDR2 (germline): DFQATT, SNEGSKA (reference sequence). CDR3 amino acids: CSVRRRLNTEAFF. The CDR3 DNA follows: TGCAGTGTTAGACGTCGGCTGAACACTGAAGCTTTCTTT.

In this sample, this clonotype turned up a few times. The rearrangement links TRBV3-1 to TRBJ1-2; no reliable D call. Germline V gives CDR1 LGHDT, CDR2 YNNKEL (reference sequence). V was shortened by 2 bases and J by 2 bases, with 9 bases between the two germline ends. The CDR3 runs 14 residues. CDR3: CASSQLRANYGYTF. The CDR3 DNA is TGTGCCAGCAGCCAATTGAGGGCGAACTATGGCTACACCTTC.

The chain joins TRBV7-8 to TRBJ2-7; D is unclear. The V and J ends lost 0 bases and 6 bases respectively, with 9 bases between them. CDR1 is SGHVS and CDR2 is FQNEAQ in the germline V gene. This CDR3 spans 13 amino acids. CDR3 region: CASSLATDGEQYF. CDR3 bases: TGTGCCAGCAGCTTAGCAACCGACGGCGAGCAGTACTTC.

This clonotype was found many times. The chain has TRBV5-5 and TRBJ1-1; tentative D call: TRBD1 (5 bases). CDR3 length equals 14 residues. V gave up 7 bases and J gave up 5 bases, with 18 bases separating them. CDR1 and CDR2 from the germline V gene are SGHKS and YYEKEE (reference sequence). The CDR3 nucleotides are TGTGCCAGCGTTTCGGCAGGGCGGAGTACTGAAGCTTTCTTT. It translates to CASVSAGRSTEAFF. Together with reference TRBV5-5 and TRBJ1-1, the CDR3 gives the full variable domain: DAGVTQSPTHLIKTRGQQVTLRCSPISGHKSVSWYQQVLGQGPQFIFQYYEKEERGRGNFPDRFSARQFPNYSSELNVNALLLGDSALYLCASVSAGRSTEAFFGQGTRLTVV.